This TCR beta chain was captured by sequencing in a study of siplizumab effects on memory and regulatory T cells. Study-wide points: Sequences that were alloreactive and traceable to unstimulated CD4+ memory cells were significantly reduced by siplizumab.

V was clipped by 2 bases and J by 4 bases; unmatched bases: 12. Per germline, CDR1 MNHNS and CDR2 SASEGT. The CDR3 sequence is 18 residues long. Libraries were prepared by immunoSEQ multiplex PCR; TCRdb keeps only in-frame clonotypes and omits some of them. The sample has around 100,000 clones, less than 95% seen once. With regard to this clone: Its antigen is unknown.

The receptor was isolated from a human donor in good health. The chain uses TRBV6-1 and TRBJ2-7; 12 bases map to TRBD2. Input material: non-Treg CD4+ T cells sorted from blood. CDR3 residues: CASSETWLAGGRLYEQYF. CDR3 bases: TGTGCCAGCAGTGAAACGTGGCTAGCGGGAGGGCGCTTGTACGAGCAGTACTTC.